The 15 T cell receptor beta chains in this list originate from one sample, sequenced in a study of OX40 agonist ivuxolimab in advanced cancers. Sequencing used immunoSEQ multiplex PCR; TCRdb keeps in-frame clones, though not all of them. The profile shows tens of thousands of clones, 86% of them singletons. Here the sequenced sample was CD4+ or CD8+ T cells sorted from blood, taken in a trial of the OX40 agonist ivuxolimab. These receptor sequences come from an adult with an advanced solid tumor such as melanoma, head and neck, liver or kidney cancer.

The CDR3 protein is CASSLYRASQPQHF. CDR3 in DNA: TGTGCCAGCAGTTTATACAGGGCCAGTCAGCCCCAGCATTTT. The V gene is TRBV28, the J gene TRBJ1-5; TRBD1 might be the D (6 bases). The CDR3 has 14 amino acids. Germline-derived CDR1 and CDR2 are MDHEN and SYDVKM. The V end was cut by 1 base, the J end by 6 bases, with 10 bases between.

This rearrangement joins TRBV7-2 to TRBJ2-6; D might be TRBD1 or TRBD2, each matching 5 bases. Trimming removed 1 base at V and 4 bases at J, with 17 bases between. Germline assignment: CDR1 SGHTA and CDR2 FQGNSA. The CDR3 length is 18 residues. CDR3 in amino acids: CASSLEGRPLGGANVLTF. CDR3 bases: TGTGCCAGCAGCTTAGAGGGACGGCCCCTGGGGGGGGCCAACGTCCTGACTTTC.

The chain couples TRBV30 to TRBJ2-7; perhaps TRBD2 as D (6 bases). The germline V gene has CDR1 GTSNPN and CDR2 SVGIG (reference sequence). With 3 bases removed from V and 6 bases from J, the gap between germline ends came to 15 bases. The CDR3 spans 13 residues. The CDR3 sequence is CAWSTRMGGEQYF. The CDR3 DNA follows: TGTGCCTGGAGCACACGGATGGGGGGCGAGCAGTACTTC.

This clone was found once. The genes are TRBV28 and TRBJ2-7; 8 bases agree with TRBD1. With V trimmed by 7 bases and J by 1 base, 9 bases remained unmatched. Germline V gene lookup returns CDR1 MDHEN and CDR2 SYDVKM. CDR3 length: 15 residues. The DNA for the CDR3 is TGTGCCAGCAACCCGACAGGGGCCATTTCCTACGAGCAGTACTTC. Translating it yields CASNPTGAISYEQYF.

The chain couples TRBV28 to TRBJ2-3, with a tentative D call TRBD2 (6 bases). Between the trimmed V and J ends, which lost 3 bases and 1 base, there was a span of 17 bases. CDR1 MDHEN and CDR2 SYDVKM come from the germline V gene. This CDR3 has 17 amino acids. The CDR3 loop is CASSLGTWAGRTDTQYF. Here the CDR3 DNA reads TGTGCCAGCAGTTTGGGGACTTGGGCAGGGCGCACAGATACGCAGTATTTT.

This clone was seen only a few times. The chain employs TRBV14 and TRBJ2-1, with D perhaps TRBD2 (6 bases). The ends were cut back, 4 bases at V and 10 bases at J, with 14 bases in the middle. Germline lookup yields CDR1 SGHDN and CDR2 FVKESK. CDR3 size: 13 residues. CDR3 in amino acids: CASSPLADTEQFF. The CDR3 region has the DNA TGTGCCAGCAGCCCTTTAGCGGATACCGAGCAGTTCTTC.

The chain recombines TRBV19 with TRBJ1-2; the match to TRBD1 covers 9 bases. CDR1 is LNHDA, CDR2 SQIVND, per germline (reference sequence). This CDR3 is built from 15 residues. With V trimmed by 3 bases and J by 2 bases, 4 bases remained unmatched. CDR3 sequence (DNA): TGTGCCAGTAGTATTACCGGGACAGGGAACTATGGCTACACCTTC. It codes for CASSITGTGNYGYTF.

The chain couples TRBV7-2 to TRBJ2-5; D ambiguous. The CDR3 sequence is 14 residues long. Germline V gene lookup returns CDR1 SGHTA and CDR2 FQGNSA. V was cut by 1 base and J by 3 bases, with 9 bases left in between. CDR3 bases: TGTGCCAGCAGCTTAGATGGGTTTGAAGAGACCCAGTACTTC. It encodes CASSLDGFEETQYF.

The CDR3 sequence is CASSPGTLSYEQYF. The CDR3 DNA is TGTGCCAGCAGCCCCGGGACTCTTTCCTACGAGCAGTACTTC. The chain recombines TRBV5-4 with TRBJ2-7; D possibly corresponds to TRBD2 (6 bases). The germline gives CDR1 SGHNT, CDR2 YYREEE (reference sequence). The CDR3 consists of 14 residues. Trimming pared 4 bases from V and 1 base from J, leaving 12 bases between.

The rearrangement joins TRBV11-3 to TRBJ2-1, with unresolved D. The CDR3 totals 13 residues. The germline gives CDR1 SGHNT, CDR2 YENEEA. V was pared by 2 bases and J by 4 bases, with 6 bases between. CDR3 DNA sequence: TGTGCCAGCAGCTTAAACGGTTACAATGAGCAGTTCTTC. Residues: CASSLNGYNEQFF.

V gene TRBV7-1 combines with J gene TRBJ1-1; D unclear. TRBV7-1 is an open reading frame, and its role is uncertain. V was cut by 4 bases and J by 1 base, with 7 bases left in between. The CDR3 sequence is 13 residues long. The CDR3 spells CASSLQRNTEAFF. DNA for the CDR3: TGTGCCAGCAGCTTACAGCGGAACACTGAAGCTTTCTTT.

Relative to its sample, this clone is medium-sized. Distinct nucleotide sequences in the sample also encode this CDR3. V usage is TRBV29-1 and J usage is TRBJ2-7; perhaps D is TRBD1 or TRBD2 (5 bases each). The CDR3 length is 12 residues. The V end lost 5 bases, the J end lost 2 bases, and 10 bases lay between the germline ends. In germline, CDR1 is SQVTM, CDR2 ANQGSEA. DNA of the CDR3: TGCAGCGTTTCCCGGGGACCCTACGAGCAGTACTTC. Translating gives CSVSRGPYEQYF.

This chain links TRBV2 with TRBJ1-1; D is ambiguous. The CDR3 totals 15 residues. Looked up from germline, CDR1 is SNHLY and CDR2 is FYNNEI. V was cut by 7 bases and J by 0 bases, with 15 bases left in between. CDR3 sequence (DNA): TGTGCCAGCAAAGAACTGAGACGAATGAACACTGAAGCTTTCTTT. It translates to CASKELRRMNTEAFF. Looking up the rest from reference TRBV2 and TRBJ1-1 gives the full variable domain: EPEVTQTPSHQVTQMGQEVILRCVPISNHLYFYWYRQILGQKVEFLVSFYNNEISEKSEIFDDQFSVERPDGSNFTLKIRSTKLEDSAMYFCASKELRRMNTEAFFGQGTRLTVV.

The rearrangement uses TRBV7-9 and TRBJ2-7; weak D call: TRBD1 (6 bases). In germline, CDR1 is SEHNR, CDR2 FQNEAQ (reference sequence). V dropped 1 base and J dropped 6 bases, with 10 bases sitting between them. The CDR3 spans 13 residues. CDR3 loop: CASSLGRDTEQYF. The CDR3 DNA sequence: TGTGCCAGCAGCTTAGGCCGGGACACCGAGCAGTACTTC.

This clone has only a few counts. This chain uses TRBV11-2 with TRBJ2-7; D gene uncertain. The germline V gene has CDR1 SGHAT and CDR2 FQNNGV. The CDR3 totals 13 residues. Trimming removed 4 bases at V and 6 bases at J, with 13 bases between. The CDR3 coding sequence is TGTGCCAGCAGCTCAATAGCAGATGGCGAGCAGTACTTC. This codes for CASSSIADGEQYF.